What follows describes a single T cell receptor (beta chain). These data are taken from a study of blood T cell repertoires in COVID-19. Study-wide background: Some COVID-19 samples were acute and others convalescent; all came from the United States, Italy and Spain. The analysed material was cDNA or gDNA that came from T cells, B-cell-depleted T cells, or PBMCs.

Germline CDR1 reads MNHEY; CDR2 reads SVGAGI. V lost 6 bases and J lost 2, with 11 bases in between. This CDR3 is 14 amino acids long. A COVID-19 case had been met by exposed participants during the 2 weeks before study entry. Original processing methods: Amplification from reference gene primers served as the basis for estimated nucleated cell counts. Sequencing was performed with immunoSEQ multiplex PCR; in TCRdb, only in-frame clones are kept and a portion is missing. The V and J calls and clone size come from that table; D and trimming were worked out from the DNA. The sample lists about 320,000 clones; 90% to 95% were seen once.

The chain links TRBV6-5 to TRBJ1-5, with unresolved D. Sequences were obtained from PBMCs or T cells enriched from blood (not recorded which). The sequence was obtained from a woman aged 25 to 45 who had been exposed to COVID-19. CDR3 loop: CASRSRLGNQPQHF. The CDR3 DNA is TGTGCCAGCAGGTCGCGGCTGGGCAATCAGCCCCAGCATTTT.